Listed below are T cell receptor beta chains from one sample, sequenced in a study of cytomegalovirus exposure and HLA in healthy donors. The assay was immunoSEQ multiplex PCR, and TCRdb's table has in-frame clones only and misses some. The sample holds approximately 190,000 clones, more than 75% seen once. The sample was PBMCs. Receptor source: a young man in good health and CMV-seropositive. Each CDR3 is given with its conserved first and last residue. The D gene is left open where the match is weak. Part of the rows lack a size; the others show once, few, many or a class for expanded clones.

clone size	V gene	D gene	J gene	CDR3 DNA	CDR3 protein
-	TRBV5-4	TRBD2	TRBJ2-5	TGTGCCAGCAGCCTCCAGCGGGAGGGCCGGGAGACCCAGTACTTC	CASSLQREGRETQYF
-	TRBV5-1	TRBD2	TRBJ2-5	TGCGCCAGCAGCTTGGCTAGCGGGACAGAGACCCAGTACTTC	CASSLASGTETQYF
-	TRBV7-9	-	TRBJ2-7	TGTGCCAGCAGCTTCGGGAGTGGGGGAAGCTACTACGAGCAGTACTTC	CASSFGSGGSYYEQYF
-	TRBV7-6	-	TRBJ2-1	TGTGCCAGCAGCCCTCCCCCGGGGGATGAGCAGTTCTTC	CASSPPPGDEQFF
once	TRBV5-4	TRBD1	TRBJ2-7	TGTGCCAGCAGCCAACCCCGGGACAGGGACGAGCAGTACTTC	CASSQPRDRDEQYF
-	TRBV4-3	TRBD1	TRBJ2-7	TGCGCCAGCAGCCAATCGGACAGGGGAGGCCCCTACGAGCAGTACTTC	CASSQSDRGGPYEQYF
-	TRBV30	-	TRBJ2-7	TGTGCCTGGAGTGTACCTTCGACCCAGCGGTACTTC	CAWSVPSTQRYF
-	TRBV28	TRBD1	TRBJ1-5	TGTGCCAGCATGGGGACAGTTGATCAGCCCCAGCATTTT	CASMGTVDQPQHF
-	TRBV5-6	-	TRBJ1-4	TGTGCCAGCAGCTTAGTAAGGGAGGGAAGCGGAAAACTGTTTTTT	CASSLVREGSGKLFF
-	TRBV6-6	-	TRBJ2-1	TGTGCCAGCAGTTACTCTGTTAGCGGCGCCTACAATGAGCAGTTCTTC	CASSYSVSGAYNEQFF
-	TRBV28	-	TRBJ1-1	TGTGCCAGCAGTCAGGGAGGCCAGGACGAAGCTTTCTTT	CASSQGGQDEAFF
-	TRBV29-1	-	TRBJ2-1	TGCAGCGTTGAAGTGAACAGAAACAATGAGCAGTTCTTC	CSVEVNRNNEQFF
-	TRBV5-1	TRBD2	TRBJ2-1	TGCGCCAGCAGCTGGCTAGCGGACAACAATGAGCAGTTCTTC	CASSWLADNNEQFF
-	TRBV28	-	TRBJ2-1	TGTGCCAGCAGTTTGACTGGCGCCTACAATGAGCAGTTCTTC	CASSLTGAYNEQFF
-	TRBV19	TRBD1	TRBJ1-5	TGTGCCAGTAGTTATCAGGGACAGGGTCAGCCCCAGCATTTT	CASSYQGQGQPQHF
-	TRBV27	-	TRBJ2-3	TGTGCCAGCAGTCCAGAGGTGGATACGCAGTATTTT	CASSPEVDTQYF